The rows below give T cell receptor beta chains drawn from one sample of a study of beta chain features in type 1 diabetes. Assay used: immunoSEQ multiplex PCR; TCRdb lists only in-frame clones, some missing. The data show roughly 500,000 clones, with 30% seen just once and around 0.065% held by the top ten. The sample taken for sequencing was naive CD4+ T cells from blood. The receptors shown here come from a man younger than 30 in good health. Both conserved end residues are part of each CDR3. A D gene is named only where the DNA matches it firmly. Expanded clones are given a class, and other clones once, few, many or no size at all.

J: TRBJ2-4; V: TRBV11-2; size: .; D: .; DNA: TGTGCCAGCAGCTTCGACAGGACCAAAAACATTCAGTACTTC; CDR3: CASSFDRTKNIQYF
J: TRBJ1-1; V: TRBV9; size: few; D: .; DNA: TGTGCCAGCAGCGTAGAGCCGGGCCTGAACACTGAAGCTTTCTTT; CDR3: CASSVEPGLNTEAFF
J: TRBJ2-5; V: TRBV5-6; size: .; D: .; DNA: TGTGCCAGCAGCGGACTGGGAGCCCAGTACTTC; CDR3: CASSGLGAQYF
J: TRBJ1-4; V: TRBV29-1; size: .; D: TRBD1; DNA: TGCAGCGGCCAGACAGGGCGTAATGAAAAACTGTTTTTT; CDR3: CSGQTGRNEKLFF
J: TRBJ2-7; V: TRBV18; size: few; D: TRBD2; DNA: TGTGCCAGCTCAGCTGGACTAGCAGTCTACGAGCAGTACTTC; CDR3: CASSAGLAVYEQYF
J: TRBJ2-1; V: TRBV5-1; size: few; D: TRBD1; DNA: TGCGCCAGCAGCTATAGACAGGGAGACTACAATGAGCAGTTCTTC; CDR3: CASSYRQGDYNEQFF
J: TRBJ2-1; V: TRBV7-6; size: .; D: TRBD2; DNA: TGTGCCAGCAGCCCCCTCCTAGCGGGAGCTGAGCAGTTCTTC; CDR3: CASSPLLAGAEQFF
J: TRBJ1-1; V: TRBV4-3; size: few; D: TRBD1; DNA: TGCGCCAGCAGCCAACCGGGACAGGGGACCACTGAAGCTTTCTTT; CDR3: CASSQPGQGTTEAFF
J: TRBJ2-3; V: TRBV9; size: .; D: .; DNA: TGTGCCAGCAGCGTAGCAGGGTTAGATACGCAGTATTTT; CDR3: CASSVAGLDTQYF
J: TRBJ2-4; V: TRBV29-1; size: .; D: .; DNA: TGCAGCGTTGAAGTTGCAGGGACAATAGCCAAAAACATTCAGTACTTC; CDR3: CSVEVAGTIAKNIQYF
J: TRBJ1-2; V: TRBV30; size: .; D: .; DNA: TGTGCCTGGAGCCCAGATGGGGGAGGCTACACCTTC; CDR3: CAWSPDGGGYTF
J: TRBJ2-6; V: TRBV19; size: few; D: .; DNA: TGTGCCAGTAGACCTGAGTCCTCTGGATCTGGGGCCAACGTCCTGACTTTC; CDR3: CASRPESSGSGANVLTF
J: TRBJ2-3; V: TRBV7-9; size: .; D: .; DNA: TGTGCCAGCAGTATAGCGGCCCTTAATTCAGATACGCAGTATTTT; CDR3: CASSIAALNSDTQYF
J: TRBJ2-3; V: TRBV7-2; size: .; D: TRBD2; DNA: TGTGCCAGCAGCCCACGGCTAGCGGCTAGCACAGATACGCAGTATTTT; CDR3: CASSPRLAASTDTQYF
J: TRBJ2-3; V: TRBV6-5; size: .; D: TRBD2; DNA: TGTGCCAGCAGTTCCCTAGCGGGATCTAGCACAGATACGCAGTATTTT; CDR3: CASSSLAGSSTDTQYF
J: TRBJ2-7; V: TRBV28; size: .; D: TRBD1; DNA: TGTGCCAGCAGTTCCCCCTCGGGACAGATCTACGAGCAGTACTTC; CDR3: CASSSPSGQIYEQYF
J: TRBJ1-2; V: TRBV29-1; size: few; D: .; DNA: TGCAGCGTTGCCCACGCAGGTGGCTACACCTTC; CDR3: CSVAHAGGYTF
J: TRBJ2-5; V: TRBV5-1; size: .; D: .; DNA: TGCGCCAGCAGCTTGGTCAGAGAGACCCAGTACTTC; CDR3: CASSLVRETQYF
J: TRBJ2-3; V: TRBV30; size: .; D: TRBD2; DNA: TGTGCCTGGAGTGACCGACAGACTAGCGGGACCGGAGATACGCAGTATTTT; CDR3: CAWSDRQTSGTGDTQYF
J: TRBJ2-1; V: TRBV9; size: few; D: .; DNA: TGTGCCAGCAGCGAAGACGGACAACCCTACAATGAGCAGTTCTTC; CDR3: CASSEDGQPYNEQFF
J: TRBJ2-1; V: TRBV11-2; size: .; D: .; DNA: TGTGCCAGCAGATCCCCCGGGCGCGAGCCCTACAATGAGCAGTTCTTC; CDR3: CASRSPGREPYNEQFF
J: TRBJ2-5; V: TRBV5-1; size: .; D: .; DNA: TGCGCCAGCAGCGAAAAATTAGAGACCCAGTACTTC; CDR3: CASSEKLETQYF
J: TRBJ2-1; V: TRBV7-9; size: .; D: TRBD2; DNA: TGTGCCTGCACCCCCCTAGCGGGAGAGCACAATGAGCAGTTCTTC; CDR3: CACTPLAGEHNEQFF
J: TRBJ2-3; V: TRBV30; size: few; D: .; DNA: TGTGCCTGGAGTGTACCTGGGACTGCCACAGATACGCAGTATTTT; CDR3: CAWSVPGTATDTQYF
J: TRBJ2-7; V: TRBV5-1; size: few; D: TRBD2; DNA: TGCGCCAGCAGCCCGGGACTAGCGGGAGAGAGCGAGCAGTACTTC; CDR3: CASSPGLAGESEQYF
J: TRBJ2-3; V: TRBV14; size: .; D: .; DNA: TGTGCCAGCAGCCGAATCGAGAGCACAGATACGCAGTATTTT; CDR3: CASSRIESTDTQYF
J: TRBJ2-5; V: TRBV7-6; size: .; D: .; DNA: TGTGCCAGCAGCTTAGAGCCAGGGGAAGAGACCCAGTACTTC; CDR3: CASSLEPGEETQYF
J: TRBJ1-1; V: TRBV15; size: few; D: .; DNA: TGTGCCACCAGCAGAGATGGACAGAACACTGAAGCTTTCTTT; CDR3: CATSRDGQNTEAFF
J: TRBJ1-1; V: TRBV5-1; size: .; D: .; DNA: TGCGCCAGCAGCCTCGGGACGCCCATGAACACTGAAGCTTTCTTT; CDR3: CASSLGTPMNTEAFF
J: TRBJ2-2; V: TRBV10-3; size: .; D: .; DNA: TGTGCCATCACAGGGTCAGGAGGCACCGGGGAGCTGTTTTTT; CDR3: CAITGSGGTGELFF
J: TRBJ2-1; V: TRBV27; size: .; D: TRBD1; DNA: TGTGCCAGCAGTCCAGGGGGCGGTGAGCAGTTCTTC; CDR3: CASSPGGGEQFF
J: TRBJ2-7; V: TRBV19; size: .; D: .; DNA: TGTGCCAGTAGTATCGAAGCGGTGAGCTACGAGCAGTACTTC; CDR3: CASSIEAVSYEQYF
J: TRBJ2-6; V: TRBV30; size: few; D: TRBD2; DNA: TGTGCCTGGGGCAACGCGGGAGCCCCTGGGGCCAACGTCCTGACTTTC; CDR3: CAWGNAGAPGANVLTF
J: TRBJ2-7; V: TRBV29-1; size: .; D: .; DNA: TGCAGCGTTGAACTTCGACTCGATCGGATTGCGTACGAGCAGTACTTC; CDR3: CSVELRLDRIAYEQYF
J: TRBJ2-5; V: TRBV5-6; size: few; D: .; DNA: TGTGCCAGCAGCTTGGCCGGGGAGACCCAGTACTTC; CDR3: CASSLAGETQYF
J: TRBJ2-1; V: TRBV10-3; size: few; D: TRBD1; DNA: TGTGCCATCAGTGACCCCCGGGACAGGGCTGACAATGAGCAGTTCTTC; CDR3: CAISDPRDRADNEQFF
J: TRBJ2-5; V: TRBV28; size: few; D: .; DNA: TGTGCCAGCAGTTTAGAAGGGGAGACCCAGTACTTC; CDR3: CASSLEGETQYF
J: TRBJ2-1; V: TRBV29-1; size: .; D: TRBD2; DNA: TGCAGCGTCCGGGCCAGCGGGGCCTACAATGAGCAGTTCTTC; CDR3: CSVRASGAYNEQFF
J: TRBJ2-3; V: TRBV21-1; size: .; D: .; DNA: TGTGCCAGCAGCAACCCACGGACAGATACGCAGTATTTT; CDR3: CASSNPRTDTQYF
J: TRBJ2-5; V: TRBV7-2; size: .; D: TRBD1; DNA: TGTGCCAGCAGCTCACAGGGGCCGGAGACCCAGTACTTC; CDR3: CASSSQGPETQYF
J: TRBJ2-2; V: TRBV7-9; size: few; D: .; DNA: TGTGCGTGGCCAAGAGGACCTAACACCGGGGAGCTGTTTTTT; CDR3: CAWPRGPNTGELFF
J: TRBJ2-1; V: TRBV4-1; size: .; D: .; DNA: TGCGCCAGCAGCCAAGTGTCGGCCCTTAGCTCCTACAATGAGCAGTTCTTC; CDR3: CASSQVSALSSYNEQFF
J: TRBJ1-1; V: TRBV5-1; size: once; D: .; DNA: TGCGCCAGCAGGCTCGCCCCGAGAGGGGACACTGAAGCTTTCTTT; CDR3: CASRLAPRGDTEAFF